This entry lists 20 T cell receptor beta chains sequenced from one sample in a study of sequential checkpoint blockade in melanoma. The table came from immunoSEQ multiplex PCR; TCRdb's copy has only in-frame clones and leaves some out. The sample lists around 3,600 clones; around three fifths were seen once. Treatment denoted: randomized to nivolumab then ipilimumab (arm A) or the reverse (arm B). This sample comprised CD8+ T cells sorted from blood (inferred from file names), obtained from a patient given nivolumab and ipilimumab in sequence. These receptors were taken from a human patient with melanoma. Some clones in this sample may be carry-over from other donors' samples.

The chain couples TRBV7-9 to TRBJ1-1; 7 bases fit TRBD1. This CDR3 has 19 amino acids. Germline values: CDR1 SEHNR, CDR2 FQNEAQ (reference sequence). Trimming took 5 bases from V and 5 from J; bases not matched to a gene: 23. The CDR3 loop is CASSQRVGTAGTERTEAFF. The CDR3 DNA reads TGTGCCAGCAGCCAAAGGGTCGGGACAGCAGGCACCGAACGGACTGAAGCTTTCTTT.

The chain links TRBV10-3 to TRBJ2-7; 8 positions match TRBD1. Germline values: CDR1 ENHRY, CDR2 SYGVKD. This CDR3 spans 11 amino acids. Germline trimming cut 8 bases from V and 5 bases from J; bases unmatched to any gene: 2. CDR3 DNA: TGTGCCATCGGACAGGGTAACGAGCAGTACTTC. It is translated as CAIGQGNEQYF.

The chain employs TRBV10-3 and TRBJ2-7; no definite D call. V was shortened by 6 bases and J by 6 bases, with 9 bases between the two germline ends. This CDR3 comprises 11 residues. The germline V gene encodes CDR1 ENHRY and CDR2 SYGVKD. This CDR3 reads CAIRGSGEQYF. The CDR3 region has the DNA TGTGCCATCAGGGGTTCGGGCGAGCAGTACTTC.

The V call is TRBV5-8, the J call TRBJ2-3; D is possibly TRBD1 (5 bases). This CDR3 has 17 amino acids. Germline values: CDR1 SGHTS, CDR2 YDEGEE. Between the trimmed V and J ends, which lost 0 bases and 3 bases, there was a span of 17 bases. The CDR3 sequence is CASSLEGMGRGTDTQYF. CDR3 nucleotide sequence: TGTGCCAGCAGCTTGGAGGGGATGGGAAGGGGAACAGATACGCAGTATTTT.

This clone has only a few counts. The rearrangement joins TRBV5-1 to TRBJ2-7; weak D call: TRBD2 (7 bases). V dropped 5 bases and J dropped 0 bases, with 9 bases sitting between them. This CDR3 comprises 13 residues. Germline-derived CDR1 and CDR2 are SGHRS and YFSETQ. CDR3 amino acids: CASRGGGSYEQYF. DNA of the CDR3: TGCGCCAGCAGGGGAGGGGGCTCCTACGAGCAGTACTTC.

The chain combines TRBV7-3 with TRBJ1-1; perhaps TRBD1 as D (5 bases). Germline V gene lookup returns CDR1 SGHTA and CDR2 FQGTGA. With 5 bases removed from V and 0 bases from J, the gap between germline ends came to 10 bases. CDR3 size: 14 residues. CDR3 DNA: TGTGCCAGCAGCGCGGGGGGGTTGAACACTGAAGCTTTCTTT. Translating gives CASSAGGLNTEAFF. Using reference TRBV7-3 and TRBJ1-1 for the parts outside the CDR3, the full variable domain is GAGVSQTPSNKVTEKGKYVELRCDPISGHTALYWYRQSLGQGPEFLIYFQGTGAADDSGLPNDRFFAVRPEGSVSTLKIQRTERGDSAVYLCASSAGGLNTEAFFGQGTRLTVV.

A few counts support this clone. The J gene is TRBJ2-3, the V gene TRBV28; the D gene is possibly TRBD1 (6 bases). This CDR3 is 16 amino acids long. V was clipped by 6 bases and J by 0 bases, with 16 bases between them. Germline values: CDR1 MDHEN, CDR2 SYDVKM. Here the CDR3 DNA reads TGTGCCAGCAGCTCCCGCGCAGGACAGAGCACAGATACGCAGTATTTT. Its protein is CASSSRAGQSTDTQYF.

This clone has just a few counts. The rearrangement uses TRBV9 and TRBJ1-2, with a possible D match to TRBD1 (5 bases). Germline CDR1 SGDLS, CDR2 YYNGEE. The V and J ends lost 4 bases and 2 bases respectively, with 18 bases between them. The CDR3 spans 16 residues. As DNA, the CDR3 is TGTGCCAGCAGCCCCCAGGGAGGGGCAACGAACTATGGCTACACCTTC. Its protein product is CASSPQGGATNYGYTF.

The rearrangement links TRBV6-1 to TRBJ2-2; D is perhaps TRBD2 (5 bases). This CDR3 spans 14 amino acids. Looked up from germline, CDR1 is MNHNS and CDR2 is SASEGT. V lost 5 bases and J 1 base, leaving 8 bases between the germline ends. CDR3 sequence (DNA): TGTGCCAGCAGTACCGGGAAGAACACCGGGGAGCTGTTTTTT. Translation: CASSTGKNTGELFF.

Note on this clone: Other DNA sequences in the same sample also yield this CDR3. This chain uses TRBV9 with TRBJ1-2; D is perhaps TRBD1 (5 bases). The germline CDR1 and CDR2 sequences are SGDLS and YYNGEE. CDR3 size: 13 residues. The germline V and J ends were trimmed by 0 bases and 8 bases, with 11 bases remaining between them. The DNA of the CDR3 is TGTGCCAGCAGCGTAGGGGGCGATTACGGCTACACCTTC. Its translation is CASSVGGDYGYTF. The full variable domain, rest sourced from reference TRBV9 and TRBJ1-2, is DSGVTQTPKHLITATGQRVTLRCSPRSGDLSVYWYQQSLDQGLQFLIQYYNGEERAKGNILERFSAQQFPDLHSELNLSSLELGDSALYFCASSVGGDYGYTFGSGTRLTVV.

This clone has just a few counts. The V call is TRBV7-6, the J call TRBJ2-3; 11 bases line up with TRBD2. Trimming removed 5 bases from V and 2 bases from J; junction bases left unmatched: 9. This CDR3 region has 17 residues. Germline CDR1 is SGHVS and CDR2 is FNYEAQ. In nucleotides, the CDR3 is TGTGCCAGCAGCCCCTGGACTAGCGGGTCCCCCACAGATACGCAGTATTTT. Translation gives CASSPWTSGSPTDTQYF.

J is TRBJ2-3 and V is TRBV19, with TRBD1 matching over 9 bases. CDR1 and CDR2 from the germline V gene are LNHDA and SQIVND (reference sequence). The CDR3 totals 14 residues. Trimming removed 6 bases from V and 3 bases from J; junction bases left unmatched: 4. This CDR3 reads CASSRQGETDTQYF. CDR3 DNA: TGTGCCAGTAGCCGACAGGGGGAGACAGATACGCAGTATTTT. The whole variable domain, remainder taken from reference TRBV19 and TRBJ2-3, is DGGITQSPKYLFRKEGQNVTLSCEQNLNHDAMYWYRQDPGQGLRLIYYSQIVNDFQKGDIAEGYSVSREKKESFPLTVTSAQKNPTAFYLCASSRQGETDTQYFGPGTRLTVL.

The chain combines TRBV4-3 with TRBJ2-7, with 9 bases matching TRBD1. The CDR3 consists of 14 residues. Germline V lookup: CDR1 LGHNA, CDR2 YSLEER. J gave up 4 bases and V 4 bases, and 5 bases lay outside the gene matches. The chain's CDR3 is CASSPGQGTYEQYF. CDR3 in DNA: TGCGCCAGCAGCCCCGGACAGGGGACGTACGAGCAGTACTTC.

This clone came up a few times. The chain uses TRBV30 and TRBJ1-4; D is unresolved. The CDR3 totals 12 residues. Germline V gene sequence: CDR1 GTSNPN, CDR2 SVGIG (reference sequence). V lost 7 bases, J lost 3 bases, and 9 bases lay in between. Here the CDR3 reads CASLSPNEKLFF. For the CDR3, the DNA is TGTGCCTCACTTTCCCCTAATGAAAAACTGTTTTTT.

V usage is TRBV4-3 and J usage is TRBJ2-7; D may be TRBD2 (5 bases). Trimming took off 4 bases at V and 2 bases at J, with 15 bases between the two ends. From germline, CDR1 is LGHNA and CDR2 YSLEER. There are 15 residues in the CDR3. The CDR3 sequence: CASSRGESSPYEQYF. The CDR3 nucleotides read TGCGCCAGCAGCCGGGGAGAGAGCAGTCCCTACGAGCAGTACTTC.

The V gene is TRBV6-1, the J gene TRBJ2-5; D may be TRBD2 (5 bases). TRBJ2-7 explains the end of the DNA better; the J call may be wrong. The CDR3 sequence is 14 residues long. CDR1 and CDR2 (germline): MNHNS, SASEGT. The CDR3 here is CASSEFGLSYEQYF. CDR3 nucleotide sequence: TGTGCCAGCAGTGAATTCGGACTCTCCTACGAGCAGTACTTC.

J is TRBJ1-1 and V is TRBV5-1; D gene unclear. The germline V and J ends were trimmed by 0 bases and 6 bases, with 12 bases remaining between them. Germline values: CDR1 SGHRS, CDR2 YFSETQ. This CDR3 has 14 residues. In nucleotides, the CDR3 is TGCGCCAGCAGCTTGGCCTCCGGAGCTCCTGAAGCTTTCTTT. This encodes CASSLASGAPEAFF.

This clone is medium-sized in the sample. The chain has TRBV5-1 and TRBJ2-7, with a weak D call TRBD1 (5 bases). This CDR3 comprises 12 residues. The V gene lost 4 bases and the J gene lost 4 bases, with 9 bases spanning the gap. Germline values: CDR1 SGHRS, CDR2 YFSETQ. DNA for the CDR3: TGCGCCAGCAGCCCAGACAGTTACGAGCAGTACTTC. Translated: CASSPDSYEQYF.

This chain joins TRBV10-2 and TRBJ2-3, with D unclear. Looked up from germline, CDR1 is WSHSY and CDR2 is SAAADI. This CDR3 is built from 12 residues. V shed 8 bases and J shed 0 bases, with 6 bases lying between them. CDR3 sequence: CASQTSTDTQYF. CDR3 coding DNA: TGCGCCAGCCAGACTAGCACAGATACGCAGTATTTT.

The J gene is TRBJ2-5, the V gene TRBV19; TRBD2 matches 9 bases. The J call may be faulty, since TRBJ2-7 better matches the DNA end. CDR3 size: 14 residues. Germline lookup yields CDR1 LNHDA and CDR2 SQIVND (reference sequence). In DNA form, the CDR3 reads TGTGCCAGTAGCGTGGCTAGCGGGGAGTACGAGCAGTACTTC. Translated, it gives CASSVASGEYEQYF.